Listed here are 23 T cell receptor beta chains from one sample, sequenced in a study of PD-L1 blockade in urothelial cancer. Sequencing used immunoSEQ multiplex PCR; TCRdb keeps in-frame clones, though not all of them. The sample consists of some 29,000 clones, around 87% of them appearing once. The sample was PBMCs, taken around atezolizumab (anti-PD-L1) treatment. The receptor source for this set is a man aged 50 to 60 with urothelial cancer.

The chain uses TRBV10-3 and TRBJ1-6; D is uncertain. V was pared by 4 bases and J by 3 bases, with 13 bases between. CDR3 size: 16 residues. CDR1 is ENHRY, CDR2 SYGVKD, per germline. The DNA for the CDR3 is TGTGCCATCAGTGCGATTAAGAGCGACTATAATTCACCCCTCCACTTT. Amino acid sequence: CAISAIKSDYNSPLHF.

The CDR3 DNA reads as TGTGCCAGCAGTTACTCCCGCCAAGCGGGAGCAAACGAGCAGTACTTC. Translated, it gives CASSYSRQAGANEQYF. V and J are TRBV6-5 and TRBJ2-7, with 8 bases matching TRBD2. V shed 0 bases, J shed 5 bases, and the junction held 9 bases outside the gene matches. The CDR3 covers 16 residues. The germline V gene encodes CDR1 MNHEY and CDR2 SVGAGI.

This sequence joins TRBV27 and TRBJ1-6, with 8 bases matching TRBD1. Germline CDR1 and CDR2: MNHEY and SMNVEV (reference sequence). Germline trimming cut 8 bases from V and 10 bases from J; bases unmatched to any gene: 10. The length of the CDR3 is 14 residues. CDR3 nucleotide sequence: TGTGCCAGCGGCAGGGAAGACAGGGGCTCACCCCTCCACTTT. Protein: CASGREDRGSPLHF.

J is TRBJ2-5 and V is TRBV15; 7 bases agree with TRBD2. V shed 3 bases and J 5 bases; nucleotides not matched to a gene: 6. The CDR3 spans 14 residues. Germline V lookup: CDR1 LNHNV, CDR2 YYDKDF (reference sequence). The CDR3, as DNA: TGTGCCACCAGCAGTTCACTAGCGAGGGAGACCCAGTACTTC. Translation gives CATSSSLARETQYF.

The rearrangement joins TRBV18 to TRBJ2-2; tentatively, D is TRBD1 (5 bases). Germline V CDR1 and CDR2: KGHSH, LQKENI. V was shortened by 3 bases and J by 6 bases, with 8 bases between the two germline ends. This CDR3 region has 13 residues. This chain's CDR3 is CASSPQGSGELFF. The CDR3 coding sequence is TGTGCCAGCTCACCGCAGGGTTCCGGGGAGCTGTTTTTT. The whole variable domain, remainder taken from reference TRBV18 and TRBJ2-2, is NAGVMQNPRHLVRRRGQEARLRCSPMKGHSHVYWYRQLPEEGLKFMVYLQKENIIDESGMPKERFSAEFPKEGPSILRIQQVVRGDSAAYFCASSPQGSGELFFGEGSRLTVL.

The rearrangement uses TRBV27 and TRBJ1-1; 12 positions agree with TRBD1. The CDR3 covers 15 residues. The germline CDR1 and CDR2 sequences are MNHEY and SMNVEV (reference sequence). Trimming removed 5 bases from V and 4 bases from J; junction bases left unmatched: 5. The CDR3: CASSGWDRGLTEAFF. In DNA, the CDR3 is TGTGCCAGCAGTGGGTGGGACAGGGGGCTCACTGAAGCTTTCTTT.

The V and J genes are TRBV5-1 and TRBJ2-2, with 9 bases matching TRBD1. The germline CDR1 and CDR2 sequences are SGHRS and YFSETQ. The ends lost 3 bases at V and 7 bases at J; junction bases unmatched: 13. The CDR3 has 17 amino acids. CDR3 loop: CASSSTLQGAQGGELFF. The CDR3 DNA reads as TGCGCCAGCAGCTCGACTTTACAGGGGGCGCAGGGCGGGGAGCTGTTTTTT.

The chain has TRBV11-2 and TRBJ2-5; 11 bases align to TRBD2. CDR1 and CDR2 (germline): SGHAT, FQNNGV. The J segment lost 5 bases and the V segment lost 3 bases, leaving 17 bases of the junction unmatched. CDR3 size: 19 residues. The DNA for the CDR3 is TGTGCCAGCAGCTTTAGTGGTGCGGCTAGCGGGAGGATGGGGGAGACCCAGTACTTC. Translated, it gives CASSFSGAASGRMGETQYF.

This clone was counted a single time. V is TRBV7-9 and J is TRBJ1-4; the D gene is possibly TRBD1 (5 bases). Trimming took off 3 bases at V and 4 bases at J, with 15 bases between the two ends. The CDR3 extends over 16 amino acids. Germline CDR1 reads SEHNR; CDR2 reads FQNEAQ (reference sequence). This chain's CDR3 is CASSFAAGLLNEKLFF. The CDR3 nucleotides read TGTGCCAGCAGCTTCGCCGCGGGGCTGCTTAATGAAAAACTGTTTTTT. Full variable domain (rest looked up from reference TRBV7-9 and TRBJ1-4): DTGVSQNPRHKITKRGQNVTFRCDPISEHNRLYWYRQTLGQGPEFLTYFQNEAQLEKSRLLSDRFSAERPKGSFSTLEIQRTEQGDSAMYLCASSFAAGLLNEKLFFGSGTQLSVL.

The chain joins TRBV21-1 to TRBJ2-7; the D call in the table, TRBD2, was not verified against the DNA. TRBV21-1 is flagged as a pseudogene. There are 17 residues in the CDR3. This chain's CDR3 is CASSKGHLAGVTYEQYF. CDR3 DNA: TGTGCCAGCAGCAAAGGCCATCTAGCGGGAGTCACCTACGAGCAGTACTTC.

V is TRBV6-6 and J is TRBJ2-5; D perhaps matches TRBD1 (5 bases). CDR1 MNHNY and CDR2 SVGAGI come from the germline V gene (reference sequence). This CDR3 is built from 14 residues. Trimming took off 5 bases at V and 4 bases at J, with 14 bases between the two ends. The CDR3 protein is CASSRPDTGETQYF. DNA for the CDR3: TGTGCCAGCAGTCGCCCGGACACGGGAGAGACCCAGTACTTC.

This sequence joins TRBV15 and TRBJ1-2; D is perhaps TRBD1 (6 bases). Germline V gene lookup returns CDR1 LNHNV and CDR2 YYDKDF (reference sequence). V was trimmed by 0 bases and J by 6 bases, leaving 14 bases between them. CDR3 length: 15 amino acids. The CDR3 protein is CATSRDTRPGDGYTF. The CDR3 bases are TGTGCCACCAGCAGAGATACGAGACCAGGGGATGGCTACACCTTC. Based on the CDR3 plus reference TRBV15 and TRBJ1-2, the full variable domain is DAMVIQNPRYQVTQFGKPVTLSCSQTLNHNVMYWYQQKSSQAPKLLFHYYDKDFNNEADTPDNFQSRRPNTSFCFLDIRSPGLGDTAMYLCATSRDTRPGDGYTFGSGTRLTVV.

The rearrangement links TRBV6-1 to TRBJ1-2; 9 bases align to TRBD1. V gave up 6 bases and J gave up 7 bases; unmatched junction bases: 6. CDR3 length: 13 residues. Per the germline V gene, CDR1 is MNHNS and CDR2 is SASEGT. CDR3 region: CASSTGGGVGYTF. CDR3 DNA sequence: TGTGCCAGCAGCACAGGGGGCGGGGTTGGCTACACCTTC.

The CDR3 region is CASSEKGREYEQYF. DNA for the CDR3: TGTGCCAGCAGTGAAAAAGGCAGGGAATACGAGCAGTACTTC. The gene calls are TRBV25-1 and TRBJ2-7, with a possible D match to TRBD1 (5 bases). Germline CDR1 is MGHDK and CDR2 is SYGVNS. The CDR3 loop spans 14 amino acids. Trimming stripped 2 bases from V and 4 bases from J, with 12 bases between.

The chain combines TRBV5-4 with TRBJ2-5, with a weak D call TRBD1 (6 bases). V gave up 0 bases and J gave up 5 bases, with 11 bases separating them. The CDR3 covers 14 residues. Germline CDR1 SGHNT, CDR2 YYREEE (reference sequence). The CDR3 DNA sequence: TGTGCCAGCAGCTTGGCACAGGGCAGGGAGACCCAGTACTTC. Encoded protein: CASSLAQGRETQYF.

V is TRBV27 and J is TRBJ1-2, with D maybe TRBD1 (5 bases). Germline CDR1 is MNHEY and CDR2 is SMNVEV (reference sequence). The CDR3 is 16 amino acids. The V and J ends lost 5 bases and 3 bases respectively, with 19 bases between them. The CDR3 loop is CASSAASGKGYYGYTF. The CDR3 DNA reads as TGTGCCAGCAGTGCCGCCTCAGGGAAGGGTTACTATGGCTACACCTTC.

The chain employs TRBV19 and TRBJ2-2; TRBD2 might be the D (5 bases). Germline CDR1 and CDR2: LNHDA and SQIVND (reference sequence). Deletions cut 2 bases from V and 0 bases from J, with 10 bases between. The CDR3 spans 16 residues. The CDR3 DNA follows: TGTGCCAGTAGTATAATACGAGGGTCGAACACCGGGGAGCTGTTTTTT. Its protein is CASSIIRGSNTGELFF.

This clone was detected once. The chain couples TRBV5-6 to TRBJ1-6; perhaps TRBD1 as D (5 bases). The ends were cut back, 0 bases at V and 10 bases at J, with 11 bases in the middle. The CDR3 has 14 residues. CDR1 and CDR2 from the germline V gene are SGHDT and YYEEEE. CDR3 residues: CASSLAAGASPLHF. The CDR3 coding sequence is TGTGCCAGCAGCTTGGCCGCTGGGGCGTCACCCCTCCACTTT.

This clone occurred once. DNA for the CDR3: TGTGCCACCAAATTCGGGACAGGGAATGAGCAGTTCTTC. Its protein product is CATKFGTGNEQFF. The chain combines TRBV15 with TRBJ2-1, with TRBD1 identical over 9 bases. The junction had 5 bases not matched to a gene; V was cut back by 7 bases and J by 7 bases. Germline V CDR1 and CDR2: LNHNV, YYDKDF (reference sequence). The CDR3 is made up of 13 amino acids.

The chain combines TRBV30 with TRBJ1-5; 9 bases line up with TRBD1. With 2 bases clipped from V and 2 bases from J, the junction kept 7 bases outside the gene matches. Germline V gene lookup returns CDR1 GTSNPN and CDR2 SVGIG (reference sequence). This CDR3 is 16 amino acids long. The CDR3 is CAWSRGQGMGNQPQHF. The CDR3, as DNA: TGTGCCTGGAGTAGGGGACAGGGAATGGGCAATCAGCCCCAGCATTTT.

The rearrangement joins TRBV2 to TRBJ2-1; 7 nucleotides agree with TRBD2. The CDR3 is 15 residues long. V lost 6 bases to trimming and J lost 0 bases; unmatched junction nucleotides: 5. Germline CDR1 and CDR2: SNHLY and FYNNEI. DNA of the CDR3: TGTGCCAGCAGCGACGGGACTACCTCCTACAATGAGCAGTTCTTC. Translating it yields CASSDGTTSYNEQFF.

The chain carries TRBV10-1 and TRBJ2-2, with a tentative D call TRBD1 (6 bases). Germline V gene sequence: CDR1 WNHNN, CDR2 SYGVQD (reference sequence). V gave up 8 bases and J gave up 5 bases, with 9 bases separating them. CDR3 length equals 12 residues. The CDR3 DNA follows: TGCGCCAGCGGGACACAGACCGGGGAGCTGTTTTTT. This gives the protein CASGTQTGELFF.

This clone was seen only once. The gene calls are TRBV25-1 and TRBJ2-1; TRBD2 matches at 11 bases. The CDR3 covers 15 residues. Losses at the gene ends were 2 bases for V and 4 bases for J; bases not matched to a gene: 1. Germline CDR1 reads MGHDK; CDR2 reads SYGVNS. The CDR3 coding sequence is TGTGCCAGCAGTGAACGGACTAGCGGGTACAATGAGCAGTTCTTC. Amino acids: CASSERTSGYNEQFF. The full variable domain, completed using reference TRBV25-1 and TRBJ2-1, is EADIYQTPRYLVIGTGKKITLECSQTMGHDKMYWYQQDPGMELHLIHYSYGVNSTEKGDLSSESTVSRIRTEHFPLTLESARPSHTSQYLCASSERTSGYNEQFFGPGTRLTVL.